Shown below are 11 T cell receptor beta chains from a single sample sequenced in a study of blood T cell repertoires in COVID-19. Profiling relied on immunoSEQ multiplex PCR, and the TCRdb table lists in-frame clones only, not all of them. The sample holds 200,000 to 300,000 clones, under 85% seen once. The material sequenced was peripheral blood. These receptor sequences come from a human donor in a cohort sampled during active COVID-19.

V and J are TRBV25-1 and TRBJ2-7; 7 positions agree with TRBD1. V lost 3 bases, J lost 6 bases, and 17 bases stayed unmatched. The germline V gene encodes CDR1 MGHDK and CDR2 SYGVNS. The CDR3 is 17 residues long. CDR3: CASSDPRSRDRVSEQYF. CDR3 nucleotide sequence: TGTGCCAGCAGTGACCCACGTAGTCGGGACAGAGTCTCCGAGCAGTACTTC.

The genes are TRBV5-6 and TRBJ2-7; 8 nucleotides line up with TRBD1. Germline lookup yields CDR1 SGHDT and CDR2 YYEEEE. The length of the CDR3 is 16 residues. The V segment lost 0 bases and the J segment 2 bases; nucleotides outside the gene matches: 7. CDR3: CASSLVPTGAPYEQYF. The CDR3, as DNA: TGTGCCAGCAGCTTGGTTCCGACAGGGGCTCCCTACGAGCAGTACTTC.

J is TRBJ2-2 and V is TRBV7-6; D might be TRBD1 (6 bases). The germline V and J ends were trimmed by 1 base and 5 bases, with 17 bases remaining between them. This CDR3 is built from 17 residues. Germline-derived CDR1 and CDR2 are SGHVS and FNYEAQ. CDR3 DNA: TGTGCCAGCAGCTTAGGGCCATCACAGGGAGCGACCGGGGAGCTGTTTTTT. It encodes CASSLGPSQGATGELFF.

The J gene is TRBJ2-7, the V gene TRBV20-1, with D maybe TRBD2 (6 bases). Trimming removed 7 bases from V and 9 bases from J, with 16 bases in between. The CDR3 covers 11 residues. Looked up from germline, CDR1 is DFQATT and CDR2 is SNEGSKA (reference sequence). The CDR3 here is CSVPEGGRQYF. In nucleotides, the CDR3 is TGCAGTGTTCCGGAGGGTGGAAGGCAGTACTTC.

V gene TRBV4-1 combines with J gene TRBJ2-7, with D maybe TRBD2 (5 bases). V was trimmed by 3 bases and J by 4 bases, leaving 16 bases between them. The CDR3 covers 15 residues. Germline V gene lookup returns CDR1 MGHRA and CDR2 YSYEKL. The CDR3: CASSHGPLSGYEQYF. The CDR3 DNA reads as TGCGCCAGCAGCCATGGGCCGCTCTCGGGATACGAGCAGTACTTC.

The rearrangement links TRBV6-5 to TRBJ1-1, with 12 nucleotides matching TRBD1. Trimming at V came to 6 bases and at J to 1 base, leaving 0 bases not matched to a gene. Germline V gene lookup returns CDR1 MNHEY and CDR2 SVGAGI. This CDR3 is built from 14 residues. The DNA for the CDR3 is TGTGCCAGCAGGGGACAGGGGGCGAACACTGAAGCTTTCTTT. Protein: CASRGQGANTEAFF.

In nucleotides, the CDR3 is TGTGCCAGCAGTTCCGGACAGGGTGGCCCCTACAATGAGCAGTTCTTC. Amino acid sequence: CASSSGQGGPYNEQFF. The chain recombines TRBV27 with TRBJ2-1; the match to TRBD1 covers 8 bases. From germline, CDR1 is MNHEY and CDR2 SMNVEV (reference sequence). The J segment lost 2 bases and the V segment lost 4 bases, leaving 7 bases of the junction unmatched. The CDR3 has 16 amino acids.

The chain carries TRBV18 and TRBJ2-3; 10 bases are shared with TRBD2. Germline CDR1 KGHSH, CDR2 LQKENI. V was pared by 4 bases and J by 2 bases, with 6 bases of the junction left unmatched. The CDR3 runs 16 residues. DNA of the CDR3: TGTGCCAGCTCACTTAAAGCGGGAGGGTCCACAGATACGCAGTATTTT. Encoded protein: CASSLKAGGSTDTQYF.

V and J are TRBV9 and TRBJ2-5; 7 bases match TRBD2. CDR1 is SGDLS, CDR2 YYNGEE, per germline. The CDR3 covers 14 residues. J gave up 1 base and V 4 bases, and 4 bases lay outside the gene matches. DNA for the CDR3: TGTGCCAGCAGCTCTAAGCGGGGCCAAGAGACCCAGTACTTC. It yields the protein CASSSKRGQETQYF. The full variable domain, rest sourced from reference TRBV9 and TRBJ2-5, is DSGVTQTPKHLITATGQRVTLRCSPRSGDLSVYWYQQSLDQGLQFLIQYYNGEERAKGNILERFSAQQFPDLHSELNLSSLELGDSALYFCASSSKRGQETQYFGPGTRLLVL.

The rearrangement links TRBV24-1 to TRBJ1-5, with a possible D match to TRBD1 (5 bases). Germline-derived CDR1 and CDR2 are KGHDR and SFDVKD. V dropped 5 bases and J dropped 1 base, with 20 bases sitting between them. The CDR3 is 18 residues long. CDR3 sequence (DNA): TGTGCCACCAGTGGATCCGGGCCACAGGTCCAAAGCAATCAGCCCCAGCATTTT. It is translated as CATSGSGPQVQSNQPQHF.

The chain recombines TRBV27 with TRBJ1-4, with no clear D. This CDR3 has 13 amino acids. V lost 6 bases, J lost 7 bases, and 12 bases lay in between. The germline V gene encodes CDR1 MNHEY and CDR2 SMNVEV (reference sequence). Here the CDR3 reads CASSLGLPEKLFF. CDR3 bases: TGTGCCAGCAGCCTAGGACTACCTGAAAAACTGTTTTTT. Full variable domain (missing parts from reference TRBV27 and TRBJ1-4): EAQVTQNPRYLITVTGKKLTVTCSQNMNHEYMSWYRQDPGLGLRQIYYSMNVEVTDKGDVPEGYKVSRKEKRNFPLILESPSPNQTSLYFCASSLGLPEKLFFGSGTQLSVL.